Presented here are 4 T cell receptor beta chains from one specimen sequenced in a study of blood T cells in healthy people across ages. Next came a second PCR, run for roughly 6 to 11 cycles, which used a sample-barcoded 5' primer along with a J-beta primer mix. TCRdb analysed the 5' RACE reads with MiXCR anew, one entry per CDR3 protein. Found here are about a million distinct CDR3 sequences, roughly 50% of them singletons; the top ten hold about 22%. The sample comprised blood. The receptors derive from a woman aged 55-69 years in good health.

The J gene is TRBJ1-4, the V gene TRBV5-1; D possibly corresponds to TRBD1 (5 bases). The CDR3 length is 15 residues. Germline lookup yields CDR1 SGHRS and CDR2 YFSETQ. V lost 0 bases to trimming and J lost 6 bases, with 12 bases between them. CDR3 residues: CASSLDGQGDEKLFF. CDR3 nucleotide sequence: TGCGCCAGCAGCTTGGATGGGCAGGGAGATGAAAAACTGTTTTTT.

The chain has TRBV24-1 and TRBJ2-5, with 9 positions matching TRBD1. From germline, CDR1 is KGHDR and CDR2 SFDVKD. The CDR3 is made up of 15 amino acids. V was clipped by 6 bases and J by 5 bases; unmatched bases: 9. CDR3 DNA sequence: TGTGCCACCAGTAGCCGGGACAGGGATCGGGAGACCCAGTACTTC. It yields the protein CATSSRDRDRETQYF.

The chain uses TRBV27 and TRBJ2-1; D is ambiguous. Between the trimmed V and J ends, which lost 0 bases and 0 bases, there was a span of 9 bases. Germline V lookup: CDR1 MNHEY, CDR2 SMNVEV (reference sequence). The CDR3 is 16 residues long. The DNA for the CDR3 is TGTGCCAGCAGTTTATCGGGTAGGGCCTCCTACAATGAGCAGTTCTTC. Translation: CASSLSGRASYNEQFF.

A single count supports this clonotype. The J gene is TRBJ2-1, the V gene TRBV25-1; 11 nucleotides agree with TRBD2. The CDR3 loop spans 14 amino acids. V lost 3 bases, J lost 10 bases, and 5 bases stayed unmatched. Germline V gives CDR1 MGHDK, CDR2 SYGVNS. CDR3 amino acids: CASSESGTSGEQFF. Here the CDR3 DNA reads TGTGCCAGCAGTGAGTCCGGGACTAGCGGCGAGCAGTTCTTC.